This T cell receptor beta chain emerged from a study of T-cell memory formation after mild COVID-19. Across the study: Across donors, TCR clusters were largely donor specific.

The CDR3 length is 14 residues. The V and J ends lost 4 bases and 0 bases respectively, with 9 bases between them. Germline V gene lookup returns CDR1 MNHEY and CDR2 SMNVEV (reference sequence). Broader study findings: Cross-reactive memory seemingly joined, as some responding clones were found in pre-infection memory.

Of note for this clonotype: Its antigen is currently unknown.

TCR alpha and TCR beta cDNA libraries carrying sample barcodes and UMIs came from 5'RACE with constant-segment primers. TCRdb called the 5' RACE reads again in MiXCR, with one record for every CDR3 protein. There are roughly 130,000 distinct CDR3 sequences in the sample; about 16% occur only once, and 14% lies in the top ten. The chain employs TRBV27 and TRBJ1-1; no reliable D call. The sequence derives from an adult woman who had mild COVID-19 (a few samples of this study predate the infection). Cell type and time point are not known. The sample was PBMCs or a T cell subset sorted from them (not recorded which). The CDR3 reads CASSWLGLNTEAFF. For the CDR3, the DNA is TGTGCCAGCAGTTGGTTGGGTTTGAACACTGAAGCTTTCTTT.